This T cell receptor beta chain came from a study of PD-L1 blockade in urothelial cancer. Here immunoSEQ multiplex PCR was the method, and the copy in TCRdb shows in-frame clones only, minus some. The sample yields about 80,000 clones, approximately 86% seen once. The V end lost 4 bases, the J end lost 3 bases, and 13 bases lay between the germline ends. Germline values: CDR1 LGHNA, CDR2 YSLEER. The CDR3 spans 15 residues. The chain couples TRBV4-3 to TRBJ1-5; D may be TRBD1 (6 bases). This TCR derives from a woman in her 70s with urothelial cancer. Here the sequenced sample was PBMCs, taken around atezolizumab (anti-PD-L1) treatment. The CDR3 protein is CASSLGGGINQPQHF. The CDR3 DNA is TGCGCCAGCAGCCTTGGGGGGGGCATCAATCAGCCCCAGCATTTT.